Presented here are 3 T cell receptor beta chains from one specimen sequenced in a study of OX40 agonist ivuxolimab in advanced cancers. Assay: immunoSEQ multiplex PCR; the TCRdb copy retains only in-frame clones and omits some. This sample carries 28,000 or so clones, approximately 86% of them seen once, and the ten largest clones take roughly 19%. The material sequenced was CD4+ or CD8+ T cells sorted from blood, taken in a trial of the OX40 agonist ivuxolimab. These receptors were collected from an adult with an advanced solid tumor such as melanoma, head and neck, liver or kidney cancer.

The chain is built from TRBV28 and TRBJ2-2, with D perhaps assigned TRBD1 or TRBD2 (5 bases each). The CDR3 has 15 amino acids. V lost 6 bases, J lost 7 bases, and 18 bases lay in between. CDR1 is MDHEN, CDR2 SYDVKM, per germline. The chain's CDR3 is CASRLGPNPNGELFF. The CDR3 DNA is TGTGCCAGCAGGCTGGGACCGAACCCCAACGGGGAGCTGTTTTTT.

This clone was observed a few times. The CDR3 reads CASSPGVGDKQFF. DNA of the CDR3: TGTGCCAGCAGTCCCGGGGTCGGGGACAAGCAGTTCTTC. The rearrangement joins TRBV7-6 to TRBJ2-1, with D tentatively TRBD1 (6 bases). CDR1 is SGHVS, CDR2 FNYEAQ, per germline. The V gene lost 6 bases and the J gene lost 11 bases, with 17 bases spanning the gap. The CDR3 has 13 residues.

This chain links TRBV6-1 with TRBJ2-4; D may be TRBD2 (6 bases). The V and J ends lost 2 bases and 14 bases respectively, with 19 bases between them. Germline V gene data show CDR1 as MNHNS and CDR2 as SASEGT. CDR3 size: 14 residues. CDR3 in DNA: TGTGCCAGCAGTGAAAGACTAGGAGGGCAGCCTAAGTACTTC. Residues: CASSERLGGQPKYF.